Detailed here is one TCR beta chain. Its antigen is unknown. This record comes from a study of T cell responses to AZD1222 COVID-19 vaccine. Overall study findings and caveats: The donors showed a predominance of white British ancestry and of females, with possible underestimation of clonal diversity.

Generated by immunoSEQ multiplex PCR, the TCRdb table keeps only in-frame clones and is missing some. The repertoire includes about 160,000 clones, roughly nine tenths of them detected once, and about 4% sits in the top ten. Trimming removed 6 bases from V and 10 bases from J, with 19 bases in between. CDR1 and CDR2 (germline): LNHDA, SQIVND (reference sequence). This CDR3 region has 14 residues. This sample comprised peripheral blood, obtained on day 0 of MenACWY control vaccination. This sequence was found in an adult in good health. The rearrangement joins TRBV19 to TRBJ1-5; TRBD1 might be the D (6 bases). CDR3 residues: CASSRTVWDQPQHF. In DNA form, the CDR3 reads TGTGCCAGTAGCCGGACAGTTTGGGACCAACCCCAGCATTTT. Supplemented by reference TRBV19 and TRBJ1-5, the full variable domain reads DGGITQSPKYLFRKEGQNVTLSCEQNLNHDAMYWYRQDPGQGLRLIYYSQIVNDFQKGDIAEGYSVSREKKESFPLTVTSAQKNPTAFYLCASSRTVWDQPQHFGDGTRLSIL.